In its sample, the clone carrying this TCR beta chain was seen a few times. This specimen belongs to a study of blood T cell repertoires in COVID-19. Study as a whole: The cDNA or gDNA used as material had been derived from T cells, B-cell-depleted T cells, or PBMCs.

The CDR3 runs 14 residues. The germline gives CDR1 MNHNY, CDR2 SVGAGI (reference sequence). J was trimmed by 4 bases and V by 6 bases; bases with no gene match: 8. Authors' data handling: Amplification with reference gene primers provided the estimates of nucleated cell counts. The assay was immunoSEQ multiplex PCR, and TCRdb's table has in-frame clones only and misses some. The DNA gave D and trimming, while V, J and clone size come from that table. The table has 250,000 or so clones, over 65% seen once. The chain links TRBV6-6 to TRBJ2-7; TRBD2 agrees at 8 bases. The sequence derives from a woman of 80 years or more with acute or convalescent COVID-19. Sequencing input: peripheral blood. CDR3: CASRSGTRSYEQYF. Written as DNA, the CDR3 is TGTGCCAGCAGGTCCGGGACTAGGTCGTACGAGCAGTACTTC.